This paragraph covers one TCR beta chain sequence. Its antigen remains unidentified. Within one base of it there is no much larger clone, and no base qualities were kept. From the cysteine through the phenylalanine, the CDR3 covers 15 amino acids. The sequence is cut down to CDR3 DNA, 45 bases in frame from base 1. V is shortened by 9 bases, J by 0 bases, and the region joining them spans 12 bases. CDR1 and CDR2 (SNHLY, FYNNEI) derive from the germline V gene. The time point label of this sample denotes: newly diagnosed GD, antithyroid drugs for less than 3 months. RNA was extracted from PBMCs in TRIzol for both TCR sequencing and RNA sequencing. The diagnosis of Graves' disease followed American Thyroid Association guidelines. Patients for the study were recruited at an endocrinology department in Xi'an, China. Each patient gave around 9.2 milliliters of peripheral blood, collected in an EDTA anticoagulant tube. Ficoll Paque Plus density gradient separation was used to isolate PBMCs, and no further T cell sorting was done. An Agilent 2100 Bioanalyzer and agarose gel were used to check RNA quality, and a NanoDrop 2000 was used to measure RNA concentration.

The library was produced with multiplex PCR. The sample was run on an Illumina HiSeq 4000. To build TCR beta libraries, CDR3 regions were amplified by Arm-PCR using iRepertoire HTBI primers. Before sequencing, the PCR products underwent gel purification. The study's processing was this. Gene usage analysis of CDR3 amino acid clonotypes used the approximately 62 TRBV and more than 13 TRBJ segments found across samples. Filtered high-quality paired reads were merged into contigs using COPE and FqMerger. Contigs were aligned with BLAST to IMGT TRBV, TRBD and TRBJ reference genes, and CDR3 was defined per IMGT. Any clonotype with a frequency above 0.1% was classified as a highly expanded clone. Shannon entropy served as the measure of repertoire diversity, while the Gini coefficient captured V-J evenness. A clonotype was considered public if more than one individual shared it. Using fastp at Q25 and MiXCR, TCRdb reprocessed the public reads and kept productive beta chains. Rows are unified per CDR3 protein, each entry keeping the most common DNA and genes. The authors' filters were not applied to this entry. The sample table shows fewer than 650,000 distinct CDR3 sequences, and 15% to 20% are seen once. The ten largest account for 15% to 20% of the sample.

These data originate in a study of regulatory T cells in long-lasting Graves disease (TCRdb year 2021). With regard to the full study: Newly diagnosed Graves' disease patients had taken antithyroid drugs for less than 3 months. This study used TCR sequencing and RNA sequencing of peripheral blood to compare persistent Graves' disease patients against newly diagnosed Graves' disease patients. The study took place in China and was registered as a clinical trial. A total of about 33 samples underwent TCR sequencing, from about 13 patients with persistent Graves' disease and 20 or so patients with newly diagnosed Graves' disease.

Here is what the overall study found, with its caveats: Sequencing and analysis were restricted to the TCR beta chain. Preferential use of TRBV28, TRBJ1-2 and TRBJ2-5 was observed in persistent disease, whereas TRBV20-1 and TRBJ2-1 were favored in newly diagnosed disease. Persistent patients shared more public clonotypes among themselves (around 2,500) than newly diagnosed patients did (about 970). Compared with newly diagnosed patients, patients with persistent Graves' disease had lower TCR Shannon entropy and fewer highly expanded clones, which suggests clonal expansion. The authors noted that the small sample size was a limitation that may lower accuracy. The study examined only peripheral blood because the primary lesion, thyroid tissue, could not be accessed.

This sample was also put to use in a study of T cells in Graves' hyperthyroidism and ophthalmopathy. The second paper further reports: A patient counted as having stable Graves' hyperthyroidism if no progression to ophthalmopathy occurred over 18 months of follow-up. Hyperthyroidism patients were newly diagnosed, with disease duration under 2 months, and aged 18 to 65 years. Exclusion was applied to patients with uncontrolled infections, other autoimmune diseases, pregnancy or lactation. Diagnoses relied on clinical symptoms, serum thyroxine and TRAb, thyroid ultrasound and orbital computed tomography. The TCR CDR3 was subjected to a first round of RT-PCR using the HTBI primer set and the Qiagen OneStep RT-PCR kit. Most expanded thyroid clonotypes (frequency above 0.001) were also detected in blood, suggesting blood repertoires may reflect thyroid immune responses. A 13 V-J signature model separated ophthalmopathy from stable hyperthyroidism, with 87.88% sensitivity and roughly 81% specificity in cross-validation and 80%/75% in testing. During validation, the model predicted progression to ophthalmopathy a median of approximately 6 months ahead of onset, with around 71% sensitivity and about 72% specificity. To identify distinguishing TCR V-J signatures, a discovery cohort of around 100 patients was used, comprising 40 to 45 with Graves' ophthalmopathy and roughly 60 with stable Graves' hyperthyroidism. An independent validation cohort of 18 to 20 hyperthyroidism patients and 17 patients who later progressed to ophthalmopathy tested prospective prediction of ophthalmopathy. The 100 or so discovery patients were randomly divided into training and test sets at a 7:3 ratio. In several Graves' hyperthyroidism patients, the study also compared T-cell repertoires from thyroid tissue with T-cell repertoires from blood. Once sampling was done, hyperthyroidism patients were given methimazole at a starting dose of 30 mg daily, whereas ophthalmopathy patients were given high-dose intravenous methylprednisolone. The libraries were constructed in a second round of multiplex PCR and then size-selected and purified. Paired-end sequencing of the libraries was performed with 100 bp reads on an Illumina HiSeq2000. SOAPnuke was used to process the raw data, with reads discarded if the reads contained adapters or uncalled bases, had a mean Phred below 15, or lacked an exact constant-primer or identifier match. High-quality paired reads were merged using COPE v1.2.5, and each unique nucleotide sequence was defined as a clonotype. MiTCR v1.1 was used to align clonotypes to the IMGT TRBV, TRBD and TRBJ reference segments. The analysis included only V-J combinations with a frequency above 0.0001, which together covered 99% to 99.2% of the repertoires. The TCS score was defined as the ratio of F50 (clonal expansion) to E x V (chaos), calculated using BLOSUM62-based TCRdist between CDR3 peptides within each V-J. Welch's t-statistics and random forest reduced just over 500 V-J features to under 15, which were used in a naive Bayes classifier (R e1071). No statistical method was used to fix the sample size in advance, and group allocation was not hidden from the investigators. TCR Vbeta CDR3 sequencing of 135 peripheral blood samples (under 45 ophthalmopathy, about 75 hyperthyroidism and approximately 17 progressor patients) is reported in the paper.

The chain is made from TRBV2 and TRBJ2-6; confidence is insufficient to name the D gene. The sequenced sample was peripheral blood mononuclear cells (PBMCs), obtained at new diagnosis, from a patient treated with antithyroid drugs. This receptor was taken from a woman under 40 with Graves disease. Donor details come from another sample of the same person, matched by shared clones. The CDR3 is CASTDQLSGANVLTF. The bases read TGTGCCAGTACAGATCAGCTCTCTGGGGCCAACGTCCTGACTTTC.